The clone carrying this T cell receptor (beta chain) was counted at least ten times. Its specificity is unknown. The data belong to a study of T-cell memory formation after mild COVID-19. Study results and caveats: Clones that contracted from day 15 to 85 had balanced CD4/CD8; later expanders were CD4+ biased. That cross-reactive memory joined was suggested by some responding clones appearing in pre-infection memory.

MiXCR was run by TCRdb on the 5' RACE reads, yielding one entry per CDR3 protein. The sample shows about 410,000 distinct CDR3 sequences, under 20% of them seen only once. CDR1 is SNHLY, CDR2 FYNNEI, per germline. The ends were cut back, 3 bases at V and 8 bases at J, with 8 bases in the middle. There are 12 residues in the CDR3. The TCR was taken from a man younger than 30 who had mild COVID-19 (a few samples of this study predate the infection). Cell type and time point are not known. This chain links TRBV2 with TRBJ2-4; tentatively, D is TRBD2 (6 bases). The sample taken for sequencing was PBMCs or a T cell subset sorted from them (not recorded which). CDR3 coding DNA: TGTGCCAGCAGTGAGGGAGGCTACATTCAGTACTTC. This translates into CASSEGGYIQYF.